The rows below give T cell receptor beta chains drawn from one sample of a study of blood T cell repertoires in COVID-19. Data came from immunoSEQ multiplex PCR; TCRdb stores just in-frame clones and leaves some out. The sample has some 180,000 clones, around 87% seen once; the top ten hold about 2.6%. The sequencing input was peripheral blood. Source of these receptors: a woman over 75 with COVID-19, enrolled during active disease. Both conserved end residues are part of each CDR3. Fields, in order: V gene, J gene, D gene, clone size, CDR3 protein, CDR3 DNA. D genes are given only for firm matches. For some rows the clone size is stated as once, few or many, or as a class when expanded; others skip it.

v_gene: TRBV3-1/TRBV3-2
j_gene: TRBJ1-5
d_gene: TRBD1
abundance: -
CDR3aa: CASGDRDQPQHF
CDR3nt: TGTGCCAGCGGGGACAGGGATCAGCCCCAGCATTTT

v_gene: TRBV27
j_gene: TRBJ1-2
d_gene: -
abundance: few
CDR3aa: CASSTGAGGYTF
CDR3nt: TGTGCCAGCTCAACCGGGGCGGGAGGCTACACCTTC

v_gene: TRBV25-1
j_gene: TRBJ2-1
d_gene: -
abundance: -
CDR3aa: CASSESAYNEQFF
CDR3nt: TGTGCCAGCAGTGAATCTGCCTACAATGAGCAGTTCTTC

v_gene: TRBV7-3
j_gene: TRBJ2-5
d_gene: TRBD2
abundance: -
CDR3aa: CASSPRSGGPGETQYF
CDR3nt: TGTGCCAGCAGCCCCAGGTCGGGAGGGCCTGGTGAGACCCAGTACTTC

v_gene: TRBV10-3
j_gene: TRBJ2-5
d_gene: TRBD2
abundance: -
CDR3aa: CAISEAGGQETQYF
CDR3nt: TGTGCCATCAGTGAAGCGGGAGGACAAGAGACCCAGTACTTC

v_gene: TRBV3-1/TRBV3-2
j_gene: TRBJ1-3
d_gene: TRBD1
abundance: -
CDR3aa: CASSQGTGALGNTIYF
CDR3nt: TGTGCCAGCAGCCAAGGGACAGGGGCGCTCGGAAACACCATATATTTT

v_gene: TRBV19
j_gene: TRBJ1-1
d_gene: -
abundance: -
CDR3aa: CASRTPGFDTEAFF
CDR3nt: TGTGCCAGTAGAACCCCAGGGTTCGACACTGAAGCTTTCTTT

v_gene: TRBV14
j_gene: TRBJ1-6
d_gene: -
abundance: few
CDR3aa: CASSRQNLVPLHF
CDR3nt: TGTGCCAGCAGTCGACAGAATTTGGTACCCCTCCACTTT

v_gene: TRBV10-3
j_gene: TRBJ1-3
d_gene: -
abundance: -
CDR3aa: CATERGGEGNTIYF
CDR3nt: TGTGCCACCGAGCGGGGGGGAGAAGGAAACACCATATATTTT

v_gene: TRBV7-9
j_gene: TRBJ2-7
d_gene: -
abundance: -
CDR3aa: CASSWTESYEQYF
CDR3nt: TGTGCCAGCAGCTGGACAGAGTCCTACGAGCAGTACTTC

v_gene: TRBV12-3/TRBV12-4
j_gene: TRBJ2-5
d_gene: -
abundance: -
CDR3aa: CASSFLGGETQYF
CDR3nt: TGTGCCAGCAGTTTCCTAGGGGGAGAGACCCAGTACTTC

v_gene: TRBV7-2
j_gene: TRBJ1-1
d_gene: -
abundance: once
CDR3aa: CASSFISMRGNTEAFF
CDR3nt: TGTGCCAGCAGCTTTATAAGTATGCGGGGGAACACTGAAGCTTTCTTT

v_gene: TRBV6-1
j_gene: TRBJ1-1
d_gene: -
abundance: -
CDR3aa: CASSESRGNTEAFF
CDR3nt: TGTGCCAGCAGTGAGTCTCGGGGGAACACTGAAGCTTTCTTT

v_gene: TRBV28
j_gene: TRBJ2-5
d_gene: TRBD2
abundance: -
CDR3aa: CASSFSTSGTQETQYF
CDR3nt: TGTGCCAGCAGTTTCTCAACTAGCGGAACTCAAGAGACCCAGTACTTC

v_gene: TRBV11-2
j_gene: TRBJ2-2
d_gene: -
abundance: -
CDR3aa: CASSPGQMNTGELFF
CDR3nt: TGTGCCAGCAGCCCTGGACAGATGAACACCGGGGAGCTGTTTTTT

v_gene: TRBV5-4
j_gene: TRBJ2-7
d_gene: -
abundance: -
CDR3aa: CASSSDLPGAQYF
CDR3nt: TGTGCCAGCAGCTCGGATCTTCCGGGAGCGCAGTACTTC

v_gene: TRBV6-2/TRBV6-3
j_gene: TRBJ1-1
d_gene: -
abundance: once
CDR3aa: CASSYPFSGTEAFF
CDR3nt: TGTGCCAGCAGTTATCCATTCAGCGGGACTGAAGCTTTCTTT

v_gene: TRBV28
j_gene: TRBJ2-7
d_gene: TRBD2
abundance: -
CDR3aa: CASRGGYEQYF
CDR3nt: TGTGCCAGCCGGGGGGGATACGAGCAGTACTTC

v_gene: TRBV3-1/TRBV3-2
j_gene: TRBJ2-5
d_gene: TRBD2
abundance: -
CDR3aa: CASSLAGPYQETQYF
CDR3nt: TGTGCCAGCAGCTTAGCGGGCCCGTACCAAGAGACCCAGTACTTC

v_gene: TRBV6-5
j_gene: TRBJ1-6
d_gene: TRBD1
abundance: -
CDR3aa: CASRHRTGTNSPLHF
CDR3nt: TGTGCCAGCAGACATAGGACAGGGACTAATTCACCCCTCCACTTT

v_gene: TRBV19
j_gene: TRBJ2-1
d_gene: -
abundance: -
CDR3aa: CASSIGSSGLSSYNEQFF
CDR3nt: TGTGCCAGTAGTATAGGGTCGTCGGGTCTTAGCTCCTACAATGAGCAGTTCTTC

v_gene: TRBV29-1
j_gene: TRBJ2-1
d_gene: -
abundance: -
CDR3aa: CSVERESYEQFF
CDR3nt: TGCAGCGTTGAACGGGAGAGCTATGAGCAGTTCTTC

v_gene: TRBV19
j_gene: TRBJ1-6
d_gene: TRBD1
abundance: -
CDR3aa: CASSPRAGGLKGSPLHF
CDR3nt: TGTGCCAGTAGCCCTCGGGCAGGGGGCTTAAAAGGGTCACCCCTCCACTTT

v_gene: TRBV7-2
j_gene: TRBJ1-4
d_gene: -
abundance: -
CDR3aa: CASSLGMGTDVEKLFF
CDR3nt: TGTGCCAGCAGCTTAGGAATGGGCACCGACGTCGAAAAACTGTTTTTT

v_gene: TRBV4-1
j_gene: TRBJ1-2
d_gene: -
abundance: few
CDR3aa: CASSQEGGRNYGYTF
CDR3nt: TGCGCCAGCAGCCAAGAGGGGGGGCGGAACTATGGCTACACCTTC

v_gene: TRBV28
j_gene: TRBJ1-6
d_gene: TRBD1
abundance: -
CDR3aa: CASRITGAQFTPLHF
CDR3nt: TGTGCCAGCAGAATCACAGGGGCACAATTCACACCCCTCCACTTT

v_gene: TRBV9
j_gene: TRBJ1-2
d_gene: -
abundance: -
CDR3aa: CASSVAPQDPGGRGPLYYGYTF
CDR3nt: TGTGCCAGCAGCGTAGCACCCCAAGACCCCGGGGGGCGAGGTCCCTTATACTATGGCTACACCTTC

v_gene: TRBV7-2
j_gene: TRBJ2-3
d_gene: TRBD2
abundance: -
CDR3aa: CASSLLAGAADTQYF
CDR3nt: TGTGCCAGCAGCTTGCTAGCGGGAGCGGCAGATACGCAGTATTTT

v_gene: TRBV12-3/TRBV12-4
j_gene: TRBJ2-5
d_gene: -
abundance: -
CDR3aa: CASSLQRETQYF
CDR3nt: TGTGCCAGCAGTTTACAGAGGGAGACCCAGTACTTC

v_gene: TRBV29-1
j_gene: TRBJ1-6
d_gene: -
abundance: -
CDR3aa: CSVVTGEGSPLHF
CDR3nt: TGCAGCGTGGTGACAGGCGAGGGATCACCCCTCCACTTT

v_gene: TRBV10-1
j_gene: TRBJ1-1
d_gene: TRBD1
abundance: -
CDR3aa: CASSESGDRTESEAFF
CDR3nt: TGCGCCAGCAGTGAGTCGGGGGACAGAACGGAGTCTGAAGCTTTCTTT

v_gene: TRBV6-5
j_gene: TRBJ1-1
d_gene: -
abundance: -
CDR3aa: CASSLDGVNTEAFF
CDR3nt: TGTGCCAGCAGTCTCGACGGGGTGAACACTGAAGCTTTCTTT

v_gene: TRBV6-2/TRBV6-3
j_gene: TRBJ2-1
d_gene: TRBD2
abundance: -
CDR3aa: CASSLRLAAVRTNEQFF
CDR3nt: TGTGCCAGCAGCCTAAGACTAGCTGCGGTTAGAACCAATGAGCAGTTCTTC

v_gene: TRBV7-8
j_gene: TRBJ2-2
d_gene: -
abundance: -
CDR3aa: CASSGTSTGELFF
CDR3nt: TGTGCCAGCAGCGGAACTAGTACCGGGGAGCTGTTTTTT

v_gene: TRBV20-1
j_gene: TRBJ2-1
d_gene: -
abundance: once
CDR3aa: CSASGALVYNEQFF
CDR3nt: TGCAGTGCTAGTGGCGCGCTCGTCTACAATGAGCAGTTCTTC